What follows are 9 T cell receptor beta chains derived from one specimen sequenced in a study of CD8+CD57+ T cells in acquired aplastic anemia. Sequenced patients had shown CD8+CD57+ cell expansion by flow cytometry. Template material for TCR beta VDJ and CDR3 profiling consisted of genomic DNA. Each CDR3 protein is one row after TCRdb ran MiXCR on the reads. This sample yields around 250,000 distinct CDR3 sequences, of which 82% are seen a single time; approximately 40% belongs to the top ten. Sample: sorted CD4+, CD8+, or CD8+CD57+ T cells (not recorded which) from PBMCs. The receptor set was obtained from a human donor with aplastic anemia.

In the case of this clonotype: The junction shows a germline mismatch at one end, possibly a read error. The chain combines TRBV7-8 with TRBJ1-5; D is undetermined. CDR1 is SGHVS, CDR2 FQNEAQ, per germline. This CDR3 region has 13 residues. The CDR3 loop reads CAGSFTGGPDTHF. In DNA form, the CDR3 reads TGTGCCGGCAGCTTTACGGGAGGTCCCGATACGCATTTT.

CDR3 protein: CASSLYLTGAGNTIYF. The CDR3 region has the DNA TGTGCCAGCAGCTTATATCTGACAGGGGCTGGAAACACCATATATTTT. The chain is built from TRBV11-3 and TRBJ1-3; TRBD1 matches 8 bases. The germline CDR1 and CDR2 sequences are SGHNT and YENEEA. The CDR3 contains 16 residues. Trimming took 2 bases from V and 2 from J; bases not matched to a gene: 5. Looking up the rest from reference TRBV11-3 and TRBJ1-3 gives the full variable domain: EAGVVQSPRYKIIEKKQPVAFWCNPISGHNTLYWYLQNLGQGPELLIRYENEEAVDDSQLPKDRFSAERLKGVDSTLKIQPAELGDSAVYLCASSLYLTGAGNTIYFGEGSWLTVV.

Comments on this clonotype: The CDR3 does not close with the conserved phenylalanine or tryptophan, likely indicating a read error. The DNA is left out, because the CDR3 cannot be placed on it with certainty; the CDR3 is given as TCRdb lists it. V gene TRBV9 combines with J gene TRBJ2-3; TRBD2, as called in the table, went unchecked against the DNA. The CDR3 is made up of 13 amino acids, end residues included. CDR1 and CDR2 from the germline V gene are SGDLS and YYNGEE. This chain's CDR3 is CASSVGDYPLVNI.

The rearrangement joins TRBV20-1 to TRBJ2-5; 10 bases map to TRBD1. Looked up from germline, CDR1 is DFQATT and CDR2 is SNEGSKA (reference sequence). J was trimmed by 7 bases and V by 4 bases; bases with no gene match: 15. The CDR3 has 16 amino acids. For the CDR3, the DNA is TGCAGTGCTACAACCCGACAGGGGGCGCTTCGGGGGACCCAGTACTTC. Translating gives CSATTRQGALRGTQYF.

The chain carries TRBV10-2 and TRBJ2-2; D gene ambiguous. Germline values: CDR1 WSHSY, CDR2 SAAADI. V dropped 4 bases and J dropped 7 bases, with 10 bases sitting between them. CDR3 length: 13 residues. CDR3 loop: CASSALISGELFF. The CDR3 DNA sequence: TGCGCCAGCAGTGCGTTAATAAGCGGGGAGCTGTTTTTT.

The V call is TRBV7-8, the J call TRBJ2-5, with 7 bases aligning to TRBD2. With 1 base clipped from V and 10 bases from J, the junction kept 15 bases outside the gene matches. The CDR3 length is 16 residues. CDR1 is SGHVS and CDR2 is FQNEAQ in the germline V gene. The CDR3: CASSLGGGPDTQNQYF. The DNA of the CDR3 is TGTGCCAGCAGCTTAGGGGGGGGTCCCGATACCCAGAACCAGTACTTC.

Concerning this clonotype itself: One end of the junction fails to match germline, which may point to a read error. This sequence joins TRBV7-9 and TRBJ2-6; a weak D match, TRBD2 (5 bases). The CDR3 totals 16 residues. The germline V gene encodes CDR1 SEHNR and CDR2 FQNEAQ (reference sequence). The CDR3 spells CASSLADSAGANDLTF. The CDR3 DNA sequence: TGTGCCAGCAGCTTAGCGGATAGCGCCGGAGCCAACGACCTGACTTTC.

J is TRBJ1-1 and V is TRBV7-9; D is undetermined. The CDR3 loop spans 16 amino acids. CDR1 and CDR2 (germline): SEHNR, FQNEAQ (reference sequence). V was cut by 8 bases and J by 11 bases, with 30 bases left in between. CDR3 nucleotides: TGTGCCAGCCAGACGCGGCTAGCATACGAGCAGTACTACGCTTTCTTT. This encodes CASQTRLAYEQYYAFF.

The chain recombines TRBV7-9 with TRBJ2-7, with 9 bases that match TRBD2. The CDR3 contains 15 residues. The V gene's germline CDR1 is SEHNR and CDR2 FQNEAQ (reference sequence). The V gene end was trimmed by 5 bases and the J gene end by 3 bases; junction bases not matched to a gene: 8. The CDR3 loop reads CASSPGAGGGYEQYF. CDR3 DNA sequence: TGTGCCAGCAGCCCAGGAGCGGGGGGAGGCTACGAGCAGTACTTC.